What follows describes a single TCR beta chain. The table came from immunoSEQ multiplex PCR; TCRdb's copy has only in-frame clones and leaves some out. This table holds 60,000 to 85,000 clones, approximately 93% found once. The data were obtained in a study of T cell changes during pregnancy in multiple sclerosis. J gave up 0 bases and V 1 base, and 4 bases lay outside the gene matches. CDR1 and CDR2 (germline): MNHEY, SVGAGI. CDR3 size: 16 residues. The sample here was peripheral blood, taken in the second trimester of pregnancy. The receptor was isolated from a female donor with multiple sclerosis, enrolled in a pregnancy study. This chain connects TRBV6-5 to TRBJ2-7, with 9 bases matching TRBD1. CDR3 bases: TGTGCCAGCAGTTACTGGGGGACAGGGCACTCCTACGAGCAGTACTTC. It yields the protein CASSYWGTGHSYEQYF.